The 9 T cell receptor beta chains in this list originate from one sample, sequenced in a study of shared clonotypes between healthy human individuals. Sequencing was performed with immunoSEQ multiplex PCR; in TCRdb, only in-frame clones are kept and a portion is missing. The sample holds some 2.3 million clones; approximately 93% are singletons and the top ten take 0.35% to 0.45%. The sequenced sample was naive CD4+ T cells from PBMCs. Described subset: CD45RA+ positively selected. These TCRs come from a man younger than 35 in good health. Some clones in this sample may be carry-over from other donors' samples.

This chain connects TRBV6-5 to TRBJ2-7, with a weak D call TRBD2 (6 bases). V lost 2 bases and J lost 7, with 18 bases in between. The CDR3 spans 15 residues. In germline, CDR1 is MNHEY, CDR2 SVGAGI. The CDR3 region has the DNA TGTGCCAGCAGTTACCGGGGGACCGCCTCGTGGGAGCAGTACTTC. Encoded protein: CASSYRGTASWEQYF.

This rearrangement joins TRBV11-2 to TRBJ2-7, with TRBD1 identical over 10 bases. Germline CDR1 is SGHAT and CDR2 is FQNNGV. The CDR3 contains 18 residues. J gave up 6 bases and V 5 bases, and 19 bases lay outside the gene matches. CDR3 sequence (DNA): TGTGCCAGCAGCATAACCCGGGACAGGGGCTCCGGGCGAATCGAGCAGTACTTC. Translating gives CASSITRDRGSGRIEQYF.

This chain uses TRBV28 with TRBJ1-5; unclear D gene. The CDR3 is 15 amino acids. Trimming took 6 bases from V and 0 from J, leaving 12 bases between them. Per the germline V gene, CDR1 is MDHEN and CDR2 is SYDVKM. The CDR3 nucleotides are TGTGCCAGCAGGACGAGAGGGATTAGCAATCAGCCCCAGCATTTT. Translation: CASRTRGISNQPQHF.

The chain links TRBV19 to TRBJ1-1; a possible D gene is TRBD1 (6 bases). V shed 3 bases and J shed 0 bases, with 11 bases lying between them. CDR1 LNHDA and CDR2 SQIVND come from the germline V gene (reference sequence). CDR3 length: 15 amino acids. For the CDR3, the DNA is TGTGCCAGTAGTATCGGGGGCCCTATGAACACTGAAGCTTTCTTT. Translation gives CASSIGGPMNTEAFF.

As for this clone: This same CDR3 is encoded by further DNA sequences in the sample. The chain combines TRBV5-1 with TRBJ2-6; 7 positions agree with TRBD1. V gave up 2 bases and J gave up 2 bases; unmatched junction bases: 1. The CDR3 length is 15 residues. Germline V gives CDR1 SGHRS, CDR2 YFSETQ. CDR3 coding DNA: TGCGCCAGCAGCTTCGGACAGGCTGGGGCCAACGTCCTGACTTTC. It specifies CASSFGQAGANVLTF.

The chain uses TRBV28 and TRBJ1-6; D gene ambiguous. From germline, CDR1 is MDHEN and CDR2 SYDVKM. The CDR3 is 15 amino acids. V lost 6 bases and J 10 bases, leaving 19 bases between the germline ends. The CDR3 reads CASRPWSGGESPLHF. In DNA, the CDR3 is TGTGCCAGCAGGCCGTGGTCCGGTGGAGAATCACCCCTCCACTTT.

The CDR3 DNA is TGCGCCAGCAGCCCCTTCAAAGACAGGACAGTAACAGATACGCAGTATTTT. Its protein is CASSPFKDRTVTDTQYF. The chain employs TRBV4-3 and TRBJ2-3, with D possibly being TRBD1 (6 bases). The germline CDR1 and CDR2 sequences are LGHNA and YSLEER. This CDR3 comprises 17 residues. V lost 4 bases and J 3 bases, leaving 20 bases between the germline ends.

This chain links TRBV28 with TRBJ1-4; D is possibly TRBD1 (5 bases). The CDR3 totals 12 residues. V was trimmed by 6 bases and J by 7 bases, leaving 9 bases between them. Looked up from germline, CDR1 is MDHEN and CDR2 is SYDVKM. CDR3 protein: CASSRRGEKLFF. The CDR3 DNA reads TGTGCCAGCAGCCGGAGGGGTGAAAAACTGTTTTTT.

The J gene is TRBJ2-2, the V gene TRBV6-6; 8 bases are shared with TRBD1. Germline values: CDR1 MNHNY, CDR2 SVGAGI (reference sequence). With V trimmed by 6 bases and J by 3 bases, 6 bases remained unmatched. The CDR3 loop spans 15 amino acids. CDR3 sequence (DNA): TGTGCCAGCAGAACCGACAGGGGTTACACCGGGGAGCTGTTTTTT. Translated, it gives CASRTDRGYTGELFF.